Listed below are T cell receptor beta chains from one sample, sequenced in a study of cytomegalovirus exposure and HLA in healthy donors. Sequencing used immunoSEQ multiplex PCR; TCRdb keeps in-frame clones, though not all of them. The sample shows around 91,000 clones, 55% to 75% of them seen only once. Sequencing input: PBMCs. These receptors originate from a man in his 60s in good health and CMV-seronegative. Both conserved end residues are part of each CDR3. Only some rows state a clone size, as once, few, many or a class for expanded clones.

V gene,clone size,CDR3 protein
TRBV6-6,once,CASSSTGQVYEAFF
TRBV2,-,CASSEYRGLSEAFF
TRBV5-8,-,CASSTRTGHQPQHF
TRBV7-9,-,CAGRTAQETQYF
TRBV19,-,CASSVTTGTENF
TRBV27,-,CASSLYGTSTYEQYF
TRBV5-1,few,CASSPWGPQGSYEQYF
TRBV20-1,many,CSGRQGMEAFF
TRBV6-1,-,CASSEEQGVSEQYF
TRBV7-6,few,CASSSGTSSSLHF
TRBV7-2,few,CASSVGLAGYYEQYF
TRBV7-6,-,CASSPLVTGRRVGYTF
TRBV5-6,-,CASSLGDRGRDQPQHF
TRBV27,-,CASARGTGGYEQYF
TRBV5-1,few,CASSLWSQPSGGGETQYF
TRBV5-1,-,CASSLVGADGYTF
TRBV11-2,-,CASSLVGLTSEKLFF
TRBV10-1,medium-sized,CASSDIGLAGNYNEQFF
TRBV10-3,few,CAARPTSGSKGGGYEQYF
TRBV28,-,CASGSVGGAKNSPLHF
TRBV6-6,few,CASSLTGGYNEQFF
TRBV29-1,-,CSVEGVERFF
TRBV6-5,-,CASSEDRDPTEAFF
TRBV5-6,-,CASSRMGQDYGYTF
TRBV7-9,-,CASSKTRQSEAFF
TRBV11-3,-,CASSFTGLGGYTF
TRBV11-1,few,CASSPSGGAYEQYF
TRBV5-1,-,CASSPGAGRNTEAFF
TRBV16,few,CASSQEEGQAPYNQPQHF
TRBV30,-,CAWTDTGSSNEKLFF
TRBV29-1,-,CSVQGQRGSFGEQYF
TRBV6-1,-,CASTSIGERQAFF
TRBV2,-,CASSEERAAYAGYTF
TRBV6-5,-,CASGEPYSGNTIYF
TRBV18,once,CASSPRHTEETQYF
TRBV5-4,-,CASFVRDRGRMNTEAFF
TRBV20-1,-,CSATAGVEQFF
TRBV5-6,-,CASSLEAGVGELFF
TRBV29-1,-,CSVTGTDTGELFF
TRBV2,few,CASTIRVVNTEAFF
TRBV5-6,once,CASSLQGVGNTIYF
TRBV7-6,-,CASSKNDMNTEAFF
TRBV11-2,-,CASSLGERGASGTQYF
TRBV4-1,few,CASSQLTGSYEQYF